The text below deals with one T cell receptor (beta chain). This sample stems from a study of cytomegalovirus exposure and HLA in healthy donors. The CDR3 contains 13 residues. The germline CDR1 and CDR2 sequences are MNHNS and SASEGT. J gave up 4 bases and V 7 bases, and 6 bases lay outside the gene matches. Vbeta (60) and Jbeta (13) primers were used in the PCR. The data were produced by immunoSEQ multiplex PCR, yet TCRdb's version contains in-frame clones alone and is incomplete. The table records around 61,000 clones, 65% to 80% of them present only once. This sequence originates from a man aged 35 to 55 in good health and CMV-seropositive. This chain uses TRBV6-1 with TRBJ1-1; 7 positions match TRBD1. The sequencing input was PBMCs. The CDR3: CASTKQGTTEAFF. DNA of the CDR3: TGTGCCAGCACAAAACAGGGGACCACTGAAGCTTTCTTT.